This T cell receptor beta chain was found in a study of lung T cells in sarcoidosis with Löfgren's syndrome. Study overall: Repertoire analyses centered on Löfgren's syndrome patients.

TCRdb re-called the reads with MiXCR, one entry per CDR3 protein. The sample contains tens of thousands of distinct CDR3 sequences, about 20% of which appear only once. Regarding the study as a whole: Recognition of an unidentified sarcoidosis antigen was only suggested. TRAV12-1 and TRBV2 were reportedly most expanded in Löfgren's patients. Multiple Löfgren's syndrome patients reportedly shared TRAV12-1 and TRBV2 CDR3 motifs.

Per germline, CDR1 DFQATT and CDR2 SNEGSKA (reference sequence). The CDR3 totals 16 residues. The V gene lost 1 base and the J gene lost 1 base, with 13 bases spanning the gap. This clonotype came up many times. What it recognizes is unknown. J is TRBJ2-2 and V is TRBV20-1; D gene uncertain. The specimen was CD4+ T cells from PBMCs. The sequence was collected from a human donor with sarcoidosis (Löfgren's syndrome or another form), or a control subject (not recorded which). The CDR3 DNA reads TGCAGTGCTAGAGCCTTCCTTGGATTGAACACCGGGGAGCTGTTTTTT. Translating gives CSARAFLGLNTGELFF.